The sequence of this T cell receptor beta chain was determined in a study of T cell responses to AZD1222 COVID-19 vaccine. Study-wide context: Pooled in the analysis were second doses at about 4 or about 12 weeks.

The data were produced by immunoSEQ multiplex PCR, yet TCRdb's version contains in-frame clones alone and is incomplete. The sample lists approximately 110,000 clones; roughly nine tenths were seen once. General study findings and limits: Following two doses of AZD1222, Spike-specific TCR breadth and depth rose. Regions 160-218 and 743-854 held dominance among vaccine-associated CD4 TCRs, which spanned spike.

The count of this clone is one. Its antigen is unidentified. This CDR3 has 20 amino acids. Germline CDR1 LGHDT, CDR2 YNNKEL (reference sequence). V was cut by 0 bases and J by 2 bases, with 26 bases left in between. Material: peripheral blood, obtained on day 0 of AZD1222 vaccination. The chain links TRBV3-1 (or the pseudogene TRBV3-2) to TRBJ2-7; D might be TRBD2 (6 bases). This receptor was obtained from an adult in good health. The CDR3 nucleotides are TGTGCCAGCAGCCAAGATCCTGGGGGAGACGGGAGCCGCGATACCTACGAGCAGTACTTC. Translation gives CASSQDPGGDGSRDTYEQYF.